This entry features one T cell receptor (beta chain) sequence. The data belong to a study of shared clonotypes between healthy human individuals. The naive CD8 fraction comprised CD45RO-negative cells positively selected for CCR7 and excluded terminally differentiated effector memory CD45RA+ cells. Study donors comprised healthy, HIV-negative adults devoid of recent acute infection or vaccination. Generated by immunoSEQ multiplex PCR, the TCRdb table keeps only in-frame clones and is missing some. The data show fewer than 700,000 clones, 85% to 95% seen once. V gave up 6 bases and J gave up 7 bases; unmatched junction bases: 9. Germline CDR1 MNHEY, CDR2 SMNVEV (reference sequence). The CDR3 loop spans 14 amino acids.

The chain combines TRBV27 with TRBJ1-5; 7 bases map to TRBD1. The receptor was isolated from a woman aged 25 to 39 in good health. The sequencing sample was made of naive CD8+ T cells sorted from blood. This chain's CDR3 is CASSPDREEQPQHF. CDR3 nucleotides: TGTGCCAGCAGCCCAGACAGGGAGGAACAGCCCCAGCATTTT.